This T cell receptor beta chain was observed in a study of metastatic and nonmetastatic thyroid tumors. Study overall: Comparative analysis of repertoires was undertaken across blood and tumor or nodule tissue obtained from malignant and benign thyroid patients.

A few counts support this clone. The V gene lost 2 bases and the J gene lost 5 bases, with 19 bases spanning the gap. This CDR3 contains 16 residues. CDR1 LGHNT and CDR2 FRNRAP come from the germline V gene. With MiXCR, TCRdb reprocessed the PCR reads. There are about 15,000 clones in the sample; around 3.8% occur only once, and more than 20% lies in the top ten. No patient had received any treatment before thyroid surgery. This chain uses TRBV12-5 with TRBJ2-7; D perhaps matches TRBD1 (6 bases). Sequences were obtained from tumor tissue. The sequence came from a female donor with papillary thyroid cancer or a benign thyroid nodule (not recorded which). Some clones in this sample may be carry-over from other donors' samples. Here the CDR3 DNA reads TGTGCTAGTGGTTTGAGGCAGGGGCGGCCAGTCAACGAGCAGTACTTC. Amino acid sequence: CASGLRQGRPVNEQYF.